Here is one TCR beta chain with its context. This clonotype has more than one count but fewer than ten. This clone's antigen is unknown. Nothing much larger sits one base from this clone, and base qualities are not available. V and J lose 3 bases and 4 bases, and a span of 7 bases separates them. The CDR3 goes from the cysteine to the phenylalanine over 13 residues. Left in the record is the CDR3 DNA by itself, 39 bases read in frame from the first base. Sequences LGHDT (CDR1) and YNNKEL (CDR2) are obtained from the germline V gene (reference sequence). The data were taken from a study of human T cells and chemical hapten exposure (dated by TCRdb to the early 2020s). Notes on the research overall: Libraries were pooled for sequencing, and variation in per-sample TCR yields was attributed mainly to small differences in library volumes within the pool. This study followed changes in the peripheral blood TCR repertoire in vivo during primary and secondary sensitization of alopecia patients to the hapten diphenylcyclopropenone (DPC). From each blood RNA sample, both TCR alpha and TCR beta chains were sequenced. Overall results and qualifications from the work: Repeated subsampling changed both the strength of the expansion versus patch-test correlation and the threshold at which that correlation became significant. DPC sensitization did not change how many TCRs were above 1 in 1000 frequency, and no evidence was found of alterations in global repertoire structure.

Interpreted using the paper, the time point label stands for: healthy volunteer bleed at 2 weeks. Unfractionated whole blood was collected in Tempus Blood RNA tubes, and total RNA was extracted from that blood. Four or five healthy volunteers acted as controls for TCR sequencing and had blood drawn at day 0, 2 weeks and 6 weeks. The method was RACE. The sample was run on a NextSeq 500. During library preparation, unique molecular identifiers were attached to individual cDNA molecules so that TCRs could be counted quantitatively and reproducibly. In the paper's pipeline: A median of about 100,000 TCRs per sample was observed, with a range of about 23,224 to 750,000. V, J and CDR3 annotation of the TCR reads was performed with the Decombinator software suite. For PS versus PT1 abundance plots, all samples were subsampled to the same number of TCRs (28,000). Expanded TCRs were defined as absent before sensitization and observed at least eight times at the 2-week time point. Clones were called with MiXCR by TCRdb after fastp trimmed the public reads at Q25, and only in-frame beta chains were retained. Every entry covers one CDR3 protein and lists the most common genes and DNA from its rows. It is TCRdb's table, rather than the study itself, that gives the V and J calls and clone size. This sample gives approximately 90,000 distinct CDR3 sequences in total; about 8.7% of them show up just once. 2.9% of the sample rests with the top ten.

Source material: whole blood. The sequence links TRBV3-1 to TRBJ1-5; the D segment cannot be called with confidence. The receptor was isolated from a female donor in good health. Some clones in this sample may be carry-over from other donors' samples. The nucleotide sequence reads as follows: TGTGCCAGCAGCCAGATGGGGAATCAGCCCCAGCATTTT. Translation gives CASSQMGNQPQHF.